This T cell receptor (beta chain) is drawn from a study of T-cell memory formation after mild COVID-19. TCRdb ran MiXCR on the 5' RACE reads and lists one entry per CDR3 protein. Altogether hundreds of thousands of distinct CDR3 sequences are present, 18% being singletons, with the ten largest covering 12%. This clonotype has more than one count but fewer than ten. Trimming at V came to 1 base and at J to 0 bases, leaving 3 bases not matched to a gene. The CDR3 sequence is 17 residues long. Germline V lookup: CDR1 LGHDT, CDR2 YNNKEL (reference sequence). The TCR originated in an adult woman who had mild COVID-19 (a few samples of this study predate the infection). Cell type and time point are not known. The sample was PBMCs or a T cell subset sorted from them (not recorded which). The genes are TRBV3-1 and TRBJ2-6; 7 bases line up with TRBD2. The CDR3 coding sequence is TGTGCCAGCAGCCAAGGGGGAGGGCCCTCTGGGGCCAACGTCCTGACTTTC. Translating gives CASSQGGGPSGANVLTF.